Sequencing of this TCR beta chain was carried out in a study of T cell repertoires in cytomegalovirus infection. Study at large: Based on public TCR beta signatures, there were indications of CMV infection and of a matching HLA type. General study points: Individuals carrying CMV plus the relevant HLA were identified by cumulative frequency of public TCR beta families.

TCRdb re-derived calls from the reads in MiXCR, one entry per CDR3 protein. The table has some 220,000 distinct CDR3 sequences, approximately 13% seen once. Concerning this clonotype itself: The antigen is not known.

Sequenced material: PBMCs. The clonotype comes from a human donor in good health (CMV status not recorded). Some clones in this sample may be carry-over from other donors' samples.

The CDR3 nucleotides are TGCAGTGCTCTGAGGGTCCAAGAGACCCAGTACTTC. Its protein is CSALRVQETQYF. The genes are TRBV20-1 and TRBJ2-5, with D maybe TRBD2 (5 bases). V lost 5 bases to trimming and J lost 1 base, with 8 bases between them. The length of the CDR3 is 12 residues. Germline V gives CDR1 DFQATT, CDR2 SNEGSKA (reference sequence).